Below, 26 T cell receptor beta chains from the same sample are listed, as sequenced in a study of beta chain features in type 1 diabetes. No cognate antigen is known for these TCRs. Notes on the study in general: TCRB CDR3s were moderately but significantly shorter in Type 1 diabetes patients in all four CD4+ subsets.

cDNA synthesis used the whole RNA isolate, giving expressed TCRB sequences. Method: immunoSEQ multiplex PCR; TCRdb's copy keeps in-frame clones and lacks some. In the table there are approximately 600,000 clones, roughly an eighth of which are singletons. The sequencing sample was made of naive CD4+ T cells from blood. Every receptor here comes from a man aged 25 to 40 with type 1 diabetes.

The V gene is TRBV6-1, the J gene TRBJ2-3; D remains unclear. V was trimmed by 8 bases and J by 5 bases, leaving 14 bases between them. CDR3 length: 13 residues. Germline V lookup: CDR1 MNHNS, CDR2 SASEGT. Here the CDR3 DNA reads TGTGCCAGCCTGAAAGGTGGTGGAGATACGCAGTATTTT. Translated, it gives CASLKGGGDTQYF.

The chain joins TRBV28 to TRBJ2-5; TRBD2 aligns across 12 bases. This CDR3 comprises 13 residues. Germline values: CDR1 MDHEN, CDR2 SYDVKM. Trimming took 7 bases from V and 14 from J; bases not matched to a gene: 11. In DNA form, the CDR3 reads TGTGCCAGCACTTCAGGACTAGCGGGGACACGCTACTTC. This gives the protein CASTSGLAGTRYF.

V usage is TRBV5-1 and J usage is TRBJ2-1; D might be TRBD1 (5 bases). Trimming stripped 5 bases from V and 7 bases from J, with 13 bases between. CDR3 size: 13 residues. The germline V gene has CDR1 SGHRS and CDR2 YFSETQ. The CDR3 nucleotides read TGCGCCAGCAGGGCAGGGATGGGTAATGAGCAGTTCTTC. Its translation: CASRAGMGNEQFF. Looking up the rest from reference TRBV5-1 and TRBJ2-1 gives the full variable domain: KAGVTQTPRYLIKTRGQQVTLSCSPISGHRSVSWYQQTPGQGLQFLFEYFSETQRNKGNFPGRFSGRQFSNSRSEMNVSTLELGDSALYLCASRAGMGNEQFFGPGTRLTVL.

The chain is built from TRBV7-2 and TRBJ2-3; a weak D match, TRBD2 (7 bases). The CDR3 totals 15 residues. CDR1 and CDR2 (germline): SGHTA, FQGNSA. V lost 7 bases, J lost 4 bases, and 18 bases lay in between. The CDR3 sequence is CASTFKGGGADTQYF. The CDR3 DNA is TGTGCCAGCACCTTTAAGGGGGGGGGCGCAGATACGCAGTATTTT.

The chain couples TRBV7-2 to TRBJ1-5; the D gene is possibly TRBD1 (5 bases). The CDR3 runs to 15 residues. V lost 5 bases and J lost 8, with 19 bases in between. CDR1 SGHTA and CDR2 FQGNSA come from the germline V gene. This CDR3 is CASSSHAGSRKPQHF. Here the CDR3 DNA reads TGTGCCAGCAGCAGCCACGCAGGGTCGAGAAAGCCCCAGCATTTT.

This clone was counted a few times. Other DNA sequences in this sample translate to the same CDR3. As DNA, the CDR3 is TGTGCCAGCAGCCAAGGGACAGGGGATGGCTACACCTTC. This translates into CASSQGTGDGYTF. V and J are TRBV14 and TRBJ1-2, with TRBD1 identical over 9 bases. The V gene's germline CDR1 is SGHDN and CDR2 FVKESK. V lost 1 base and J lost 6; bases outside the gene matches: 0. This CDR3 has 13 amino acids.

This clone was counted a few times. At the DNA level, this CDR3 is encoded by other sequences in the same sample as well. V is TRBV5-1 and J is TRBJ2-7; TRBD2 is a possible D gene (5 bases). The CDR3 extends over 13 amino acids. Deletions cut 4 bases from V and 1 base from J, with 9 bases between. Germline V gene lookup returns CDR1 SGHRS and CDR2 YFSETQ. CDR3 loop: CASSPEGSYEQYF. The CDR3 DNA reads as TGCGCCAGCAGCCCCGAGGGTTCCTACGAGCAGTACTTC.

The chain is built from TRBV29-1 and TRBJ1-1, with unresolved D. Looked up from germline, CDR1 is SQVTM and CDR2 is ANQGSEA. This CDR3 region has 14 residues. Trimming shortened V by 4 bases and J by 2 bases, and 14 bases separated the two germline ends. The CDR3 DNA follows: TGCAGCGTTGCCATTGCCACGAAAAACACTGAAGCTTTCTTT. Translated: CSVAIATKNTEAFF.

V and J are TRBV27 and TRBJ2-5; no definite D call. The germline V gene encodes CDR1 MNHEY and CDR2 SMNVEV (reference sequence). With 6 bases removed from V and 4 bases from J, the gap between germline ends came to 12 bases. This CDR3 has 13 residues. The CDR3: CASSTRPGETQYF. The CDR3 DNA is TGTGCCAGCAGCACCCGCCCCGGAGAGACCCAGTACTTC.

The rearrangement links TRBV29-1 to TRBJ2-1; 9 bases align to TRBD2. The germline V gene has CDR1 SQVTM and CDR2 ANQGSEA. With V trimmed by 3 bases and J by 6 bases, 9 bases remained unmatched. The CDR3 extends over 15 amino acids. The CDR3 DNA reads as TGCAGCGTTGATCGCCTAGCGGGGTCCGGCAATGAGCAGTTCTTC. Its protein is CSVDRLAGSGNEQFF.

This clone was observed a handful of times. The DNA for the CDR3 is TGTGCCTGCTCACGGAGGAACTATGGCTACACCTTC. Translated: CACSRRNYGYTF. J is TRBJ1-2 and V is TRBV30; D unclear. The CDR3 runs 12 residues. V was trimmed by 6 bases and J by 2 bases, leaving 10 bases between them. Germline CDR1 GTSNPN, CDR2 SVGIG (reference sequence). The full variable domain, rest sourced from reference TRBV30 and TRBJ1-2, is SQTIHQWPATLVQPVGSPLSLECTVEGTSNPNLYWYRQAAGRGLQLLFYSVGIGQISSEVPQNLSASRPQDRQFILSSKKLLLSDSGFYLCACSRRNYGYTFGSGTRLTVV.

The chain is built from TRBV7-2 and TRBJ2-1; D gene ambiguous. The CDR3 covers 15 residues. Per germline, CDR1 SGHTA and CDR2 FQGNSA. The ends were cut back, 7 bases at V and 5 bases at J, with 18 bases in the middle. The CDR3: CASTVQSSVNNEQFF. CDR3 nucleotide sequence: TGTGCCAGCACCGTACAGTCGTCTGTCAACAATGAGCAGTTCTTC.

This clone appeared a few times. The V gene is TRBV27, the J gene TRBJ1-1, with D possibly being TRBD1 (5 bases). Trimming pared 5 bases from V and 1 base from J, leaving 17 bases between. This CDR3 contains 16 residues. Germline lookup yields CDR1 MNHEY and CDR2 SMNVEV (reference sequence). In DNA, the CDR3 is TGTGCCAGCAGTCCGGGACCTGGGCTAGGGAACACTGAAGCTTTCTTT. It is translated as CASSPGPGLGNTEAFF.

CDR3: CASSFMWQGENQPQHF. CDR3 nucleotide sequence: TGTGCCAGCAGTTTTATGTGGCAGGGGGAAAATCAGCCCCAGCATTTT. The chain employs TRBV28 and TRBJ1-5; 7 bases are a match to TRBD1. Germline-derived CDR1 and CDR2 are MDHEN and SYDVKM. V was clipped by 3 bases and J by 4 bases; unmatched bases: 9. This CDR3 is 16 amino acids long.

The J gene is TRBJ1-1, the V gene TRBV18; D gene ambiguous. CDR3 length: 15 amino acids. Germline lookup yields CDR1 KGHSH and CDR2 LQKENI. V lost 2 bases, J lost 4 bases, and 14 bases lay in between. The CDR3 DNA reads TGTGCCAGCTCACCAAATACAATGGAAATCACTGAAGCTTTCTTT. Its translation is CASSPNTMEITEAFF.

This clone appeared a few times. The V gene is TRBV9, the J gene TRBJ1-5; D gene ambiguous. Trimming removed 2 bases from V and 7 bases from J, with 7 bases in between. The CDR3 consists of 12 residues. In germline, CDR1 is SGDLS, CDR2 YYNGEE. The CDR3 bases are TGTGCCAGCAGCGTTTTAGGACAGCCCCAGCATTTT. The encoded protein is CASSVLGQPQHF.

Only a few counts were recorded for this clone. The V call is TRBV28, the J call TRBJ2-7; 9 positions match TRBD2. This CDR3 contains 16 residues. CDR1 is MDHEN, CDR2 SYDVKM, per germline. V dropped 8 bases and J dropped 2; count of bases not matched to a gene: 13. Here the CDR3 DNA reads TGTGCCAGCCTCCCCCCGGGACTAGCTCCTCCCTACGAGCAGTACTTC. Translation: CASLPPGLAPPYEQYF. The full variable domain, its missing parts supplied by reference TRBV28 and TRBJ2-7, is DVKVTQSSRYLVKRTGEKVFLECVQDMDHENMFWYRQDPGLGLRLIYFSYDVKMKEKGDIPEGYSVSREKKERFSLILESASTNQTSMYLCASLPPGLAPPYEQYFGPGTRLTVT.

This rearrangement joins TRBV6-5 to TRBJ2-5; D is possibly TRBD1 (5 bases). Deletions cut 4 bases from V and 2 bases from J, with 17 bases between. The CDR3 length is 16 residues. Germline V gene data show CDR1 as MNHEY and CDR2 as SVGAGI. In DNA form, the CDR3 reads TGTGCCAGCAGTTCGCACTTCAGGGTTGGGCAAGAGACCCAGTACTTC. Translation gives CASSSHFRVGQETQYF.

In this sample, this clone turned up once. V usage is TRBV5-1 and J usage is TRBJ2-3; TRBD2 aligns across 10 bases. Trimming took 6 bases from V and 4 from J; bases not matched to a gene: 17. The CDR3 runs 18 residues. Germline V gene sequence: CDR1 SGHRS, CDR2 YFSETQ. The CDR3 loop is CASTQTIASGGAADTQYF. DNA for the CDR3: TGCGCCAGCACCCAGACCATTGCGAGCGGGGGGGCTGCAGATACGCAGTATTTT.

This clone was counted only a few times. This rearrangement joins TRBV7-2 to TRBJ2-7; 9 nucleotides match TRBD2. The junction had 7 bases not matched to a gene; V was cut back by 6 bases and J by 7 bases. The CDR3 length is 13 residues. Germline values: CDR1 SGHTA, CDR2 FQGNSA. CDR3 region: CASRRGGPGEQYF. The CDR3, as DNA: TGTGCCAGCAGGCGGGGGGGCCCGGGAGAGCAGTACTTC.

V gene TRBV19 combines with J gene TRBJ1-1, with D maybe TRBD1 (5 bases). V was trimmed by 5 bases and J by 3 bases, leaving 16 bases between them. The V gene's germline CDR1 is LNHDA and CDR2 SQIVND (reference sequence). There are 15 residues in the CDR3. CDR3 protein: CASSLPAGGDTEAFF. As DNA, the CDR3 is TGTGCCAGTAGTCTCCCGGCAGGAGGGGACACTGAAGCTTTCTTT.

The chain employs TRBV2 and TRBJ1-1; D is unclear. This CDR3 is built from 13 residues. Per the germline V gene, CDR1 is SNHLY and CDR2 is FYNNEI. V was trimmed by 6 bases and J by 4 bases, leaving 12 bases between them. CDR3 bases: TGTGCCAGCAGAGCGGGAGCTGGCACTGAAGCTTTCTTT. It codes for CASRAGAGTEAFF.

The CDR3 region has the DNA TGTGCCAGCAGCGTAGACAGGGGGACAACTGAAGCTTTCTTT. Its protein is CASSVDRGTTEAFF. The J gene is TRBJ1-1, the V gene TRBV9, with 8 bases aligning to TRBD1. The CDR3 sequence is 14 residues long. Germline V gene data show CDR1 as SGDLS and CDR2 as YYNGEE. Trimming cost V 0 bases and J 5 bases; bases outside gene matches: 3.

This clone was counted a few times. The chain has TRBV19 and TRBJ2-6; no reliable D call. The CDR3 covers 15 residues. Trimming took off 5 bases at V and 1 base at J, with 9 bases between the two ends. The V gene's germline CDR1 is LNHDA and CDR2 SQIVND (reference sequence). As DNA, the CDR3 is TGTGCCAGTAGTTTCCTCCCTTCTGGGGCCAACGTCCTGACTTTC. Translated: CASSFLPSGANVLTF.

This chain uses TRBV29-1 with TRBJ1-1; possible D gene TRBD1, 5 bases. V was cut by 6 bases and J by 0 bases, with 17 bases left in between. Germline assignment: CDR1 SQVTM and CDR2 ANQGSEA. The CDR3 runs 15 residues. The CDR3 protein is CSVAPGPGMNTEAFF. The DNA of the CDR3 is TGCAGCGTGGCACCGGGACCGGGGATGAACACTGAAGCTTTCTTT.

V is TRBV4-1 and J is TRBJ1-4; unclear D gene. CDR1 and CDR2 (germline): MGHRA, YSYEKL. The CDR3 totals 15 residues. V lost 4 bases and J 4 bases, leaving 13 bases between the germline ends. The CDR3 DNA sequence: TGCGCCAGCAGCCCCACCCGCGGAGTTAATGAAAAACTGTTTTTT. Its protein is CASSPTRGVNEKLFF.